This T cell receptor (beta chain) appears in the sequencing data of a study of naive and memory T cell subsets. This clonotype was counted a few times. Ligated cDNA underwent four rounds of PCR with nested alpha and beta constant region primers and SP2. Each CDR3 protein is one row after TCRdb ran MiXCR on the 5' RACE reads. The sample consists of tens of thousands of distinct CDR3 sequences, roughly 6.7% of them appearing once. The V and J ends lost 5 bases and 3 bases respectively, with 17 bases between them. This CDR3 has 14 amino acids. Germline V lookup: CDR1 SQVTM, CDR2 ANQGSEA. An oligonucleotide containing a UMI was ligated to the 3' end of TCR cDNA.

This sequence originates from a male donor in good health. The chain combines TRBV29-1 with TRBJ2-7, with D perhaps being TRBD1 or TRBD2 (5 bases each). The CDR3 is CSVRYQGDDYEQYF. The CDR3 coding sequence is TGCAGCGTTAGATACCAGGGAGACGACTACGAGCAGTACTTC.